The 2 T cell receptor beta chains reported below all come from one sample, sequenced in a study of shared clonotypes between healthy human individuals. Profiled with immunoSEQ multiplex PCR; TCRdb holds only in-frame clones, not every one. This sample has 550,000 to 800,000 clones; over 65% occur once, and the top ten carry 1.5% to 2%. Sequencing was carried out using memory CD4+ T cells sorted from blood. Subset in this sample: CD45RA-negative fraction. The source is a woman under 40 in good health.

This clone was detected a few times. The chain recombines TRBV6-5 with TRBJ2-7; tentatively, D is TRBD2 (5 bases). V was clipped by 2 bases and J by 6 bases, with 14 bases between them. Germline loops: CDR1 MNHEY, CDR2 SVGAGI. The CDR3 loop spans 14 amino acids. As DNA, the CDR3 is TGTGCCAGCAGTTACCAATCGGGGAGTAGCGAGCAGTACTTC. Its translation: CASSYQSGSSEQYF.

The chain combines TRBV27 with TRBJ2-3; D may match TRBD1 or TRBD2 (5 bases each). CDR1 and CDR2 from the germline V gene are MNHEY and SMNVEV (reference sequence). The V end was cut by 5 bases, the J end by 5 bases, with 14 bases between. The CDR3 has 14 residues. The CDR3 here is CASSQLSGRDTQYF. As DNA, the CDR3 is TGTGCCAGCAGTCAACTCTCGGGACGAGATACGCAGTATTTT.